This TCR beta chain was retrieved from a study of cytomegalovirus exposure and HLA in healthy donors listed by TCRdb under 2017. Background on the whole study: An earlier analysis of some 550 of the donors reported 250 to 350 Gb of sequence data and some 100 million unique TCR beta sequences from about 179 million T cells. In a later analysis, previously published TCR beta repertoires from some 640 donors were re-analyzed and high-resolution HLA genotyping was added so that TCR occurrence patterns could be studied. The number of typed donors differed by locus: 629-630 for A, B, C, DRB1 and DQB1; 522 for DQA1; around 580 for DPA1; and about 450 for DPB1. About 280 gigabases of sequencing data and around 88 million unique TCR sequences made up an early release that covered some 640 HLA-typed donors. Both class I and class II loci were covered by HLA typing, at four-digit resolution. A later genetic analysis took genome-wide SNP genotypes for 398 of the 666 donors and used that subset as a discovery cohort. Rather than using new phenotypic data, the later analysis identified candidate immune exposures from TCR beta sequences and from how often those sequences occurred across donors. Alongside the repertoire data, information on donor age, sex, ethnicity and CMV serostatus was compiled. The aim of the study was to test whether cataloging public T cell receptors could identify signatures of past pathogen exposure. The T cell repertoires of roughly 660 subjects were profiled by immunosequencing and related to cytomegalovirus serostatus. Of the roughly 400 genotyped donors, over 80% were placed in the genetic ancestry cluster associated with self-reported Caucasian donors. All discovery cohort repertoires had been generated on a single sequencing platform. Among 300 to 500 genotyped donors of the cohort, an average of roughly 230,000 unique TCR beta nucleotide sequences was sequenced per donor, of which roughly 17% were non-productive. Five DR-DQ haplotypes were treated as single units for association and clustering because of strong linkage in the cohort. To predict cytomegalovirus infection status, the study brought together high-throughput TCR immunosequencing, statistical association of individual TCRs with disease status, and machine learning. Besides the first cohort of roughly 640 subjects, a separate validation cohort made up of 95 to 150 different subjects was used. An earlier analysis of around 580 of the donors used high-throughput TCR beta sequencing to judge whether each TCR beta V gene segment behaved as functional or pseudogenic.

The CDR3, from cysteine to phenylalanine, totals 15 residues. Here the CDR3 DNA is all that survives: 45 bases in frame from base 1. From a lookup of the germline V gene (reference sequence), CDR1 and CDR2 are SEHNR and FQNEAQ. Trimming accounts for 6 bases at V and 5 bases at J, while the number of junction bases matched to no gene is 12. Library preparation employed the immunoSEQ multiplex PCR assay. For the multiplex PCR, a mixture combining 60 forward primers for TCR Vbeta segments and 13 reverse primers for TCR Jbeta segments was used. A multiplex PCR assay on genomic DNA amplified the CDR3 region of rearranged TCR beta genes. The Illumina HiSeq System was used to sequence the amplified TCR beta libraries as 87-base-pair reads. Concerning the study's data processing: A later analysis tallied around 87 million unique TCR beta chains across the 666 repertoires, and approximately 12 million of those chains were shared by two or more donors. To remove PCR and sequencing errors, raw reads were error-corrected and collapsed into unique sequences using a nearest-neighbor algorithm that merged closely related sequences. CDR3 sequences were aligned to IMGT reference sequences to assign V, D and J gene segments. Each retained sequence needed at least a six-nucleotide match to both a V gene segment and a J gene segment. A rearrangement was called productive if the CDR3 had no stop codons and remained in frame with V and J, and every other rearrangement was called non-productive. Following IMGT convention, CDR3 was defined as the stretch from the second conserved V-encoded cysteine to the conserved J-encoded phenylalanine. In an earlier analysis of around 540 of the donors, sequences lacking an unambiguous match to a single V gene segment were excluded. An earlier analysis of 450 to 650 of the donors called V segments functional above 56.7% productive rearrangements and segregating when the between-donor standard deviation exceeded 5%. A statistical classification framework was developed to diagnose cytomegalovirus status using the catalog of TCR beta chain sequences. In a later analysis, TCR nucleotide sequences were compared against IMGT/GENE-DB human TR gene sequences so that V and J genes could be assigned. A later analysis assigned CDR3 sequences and most-parsimonious VDJ recombination scenarios with the TCRdist pipeline. A later analysis defined each TCR beta chain by its CDR3 amino acid sequence plus V-gene family, and excluded reads lacking a unique V-gene family. In a later analysis, a few hundred highly shared, low-generation-probability nucleotide sequences were removed to address suspected cross-contamination and a sequencing artifact. For each public chain, a later analysis derived a clonal expansion index from normalized ranks of inferred template counts within each repertoire. In a later analysis, generation probabilities were computed using a VDJ recombination model fitted to out-of-frame rearrangements, and the results were checked against IGoR. Hypergeometric tests were used in a later analysis to score TCR-TCR, TCR-HLA and TCR-CMV co-occurrence, with a repertoire-size bias correction applied to the TCR pairs. In a later analysis, false discovery rates were estimated by permuting HLA or CMV assignments 20 times. A later analysis grouped co-occurring TCRs with DBSCAN, adding TCRdist sequence similarity when clustering within HLA-allele-positive subsets. Repertoires with fewer than 30,000 or more than 120,000 public chains were left out of co-occurrence clustering, as were about 5 repertoires with anomalous nucleotide sharing. TCRdb holds this immuneACCESS table with in-frame rearrangements only. Some clones are missing; in checked studies, unresolved V genes explain under half, and the rest has no known cause. The DNA gave D and trimming, while V, J and clone size come from that table. The sample includes 180,000 or so clones, with roughly 80% observed a single time. 1.5% of the sample lies in the top ten.

For this clone: Its antigen is still unknown. No much larger clonotype is one base removed from it; base qualities were not supplied.

In total, around 600 healthy bone marrow donors made up the cohort. Cohort members were all nominally healthy when sampled, although unrecorded immune exposures were likely present. The donor tested CMV seronegative, placing the donor among the 350 or so seronegative members of the cohort. A peripheral blood sample was collected from each donor, and TCR beta sequencing was performed on peripheral blood mononuclear cells. The Qiagen DNeasy Blood Extraction Kit was used to extract genomic DNA from the blood cell samples. Points the paper makes about the study in general: Because the 87-base-pair reads could not distinguish some IMGT-functional V segments, including TRBV6-2 and TRBV6-3, those segments were excluded. The earlier analysis of about 600 of the donors excluded about 16 rarely observed V segments, including chromosome 9 orphons, because counts were too low. Assigning TCR associations to individual alleles was difficult when HLA alleles, especially DR and DQ, strongly co-occurred. An earlier analysis of approximately 500 of the donors showed that most TCR beta V segments appeared in productive rearrangements either about 90% or about 30% of the time, which broadly matched IMGT annotations. Three of the identified cytomegalovirus-associated TCR beta chains were confirmed in vitro to be specific for cytomegalovirus antigens. In this cohort, only TCR beta chains were sequenced, and detectable features were limited by the absence of alpha or paired-chain data. For the cohort, immune exposure information was limited to CMV serostatus. Because HLA typing was unavailable for some donors at each locus, only the typed subset was used in association tests. A further reported finding was that TCR beta sequences accurately predicted the HLA-A and HLA-B alleles for most subjects in the first cohort. Sequencing depth was assumed to be roughly uniform across donors in the presence/absence analyses, though that assumption may not hold. In the study, around 160 TCR beta chains were listed as associated with cytomegalovirus. According to a later analysis, most CMV-associated TCR beta chains appeared to be HLA-restricted, and the HLA associations seemed to be driven largely by CMV exposure. Compared with the 666-donor mean, donors in an Asian-associated ancestry cluster had fewer N-insertions in productive TCRs, according to a later genetic analysis. Specific HLA alleles were associated with roughly 16,000 TCR beta sequences at a false discovery rate of 0.05 in a later analysis. Cytomegalovirus status was reported to be diagnosed by the classifier with high specificity and sensitivity in both the original and validation cohorts. A later analysis found that HLA-associated TCR beta chains were more clonally expanded and had lower generation probabilities than equally common non-associated chains. Linkage disequilibrium might explain the correlated functional status among segregating V segments, but an unknown experimental factor could not be excluded. Across donors, most TCR sequences were observed very rarely, whereas some public TCRs were present in many individuals. A later genetic analysis associated a missense DCLRE1C variant with V-gene and J-gene trimming of TCR beta chains, and an independent cohort replicated the association. A cluster of highly shared sequence variants was judged likely to be a technical artifact of the sequencing pipeline. It was suggested by the authors that the approach could potentially be generalized to other disease states and immunological phenotypes. In a later analysis, several top co-occurrence clusters were reported to appear linked to parvovirus B19, influenza, CMV and Epstein-Barr virus. In a later analysis, the rate of TCR association differed among HLA loci, with DRB1 alleles having the most associated TCRs and HLA-C alleles having the fewest.

The TCR was taken from a man in his forties in good health and CMV-seronegative. The chain is encoded by TRBV7-9 joined to TRBJ2-7, with 8 central nucleotides matching TRBD1. Sequences were obtained from PBMCs. CDR3 loop: CASSSKLQGVDEQYF. The nucleotides read TGTGCCAGCAGTTCGAAACTACAGGGGGTAGACGAGCAGTACTTC.